This T cell receptor (beta chain) comes out of a study of vaccination effects on CD4 cells after COVID-19. As for the study in general: Every well got a few million PBMC, which were grown with 8.5 to 10 IU/ml IL-2 and 10 ug/ml peptides.

Profiled with immunoSEQ multiplex PCR; TCRdb holds only in-frame clones, not every one. The table includes 66,000 or so clones, roughly four fifths detected once. Following a roughly 9-day culture, CD4+ T cells were purified. Either the mRNA-1273 or the BNT162b2 vaccine was given to participants as two doses. With regard to this clone: The antigen remains undetermined.

CDR3 length: 16 residues. Trimming removed 3 bases from V and 6 bases from J; junction bases left unmatched: 11. CDR1 is MNHNS and CDR2 is SASEGT in the germline V gene. The material was CD4+ T cells from PBMCs cultured without peptide, obtained after COVID-19 vaccination. The chain is built from TRBV6-1 and TRBJ2-1, with 7 bases fitting TRBD1. The TCR comes from a human donor who received a COVID-19 vaccine. CDR3 bases: TGTGCCAGCAGTGATTATGACAGGGATGGTATCAATGAGCAGTTCTTC. Amino acids: CASSDYDRDGINEQFF.